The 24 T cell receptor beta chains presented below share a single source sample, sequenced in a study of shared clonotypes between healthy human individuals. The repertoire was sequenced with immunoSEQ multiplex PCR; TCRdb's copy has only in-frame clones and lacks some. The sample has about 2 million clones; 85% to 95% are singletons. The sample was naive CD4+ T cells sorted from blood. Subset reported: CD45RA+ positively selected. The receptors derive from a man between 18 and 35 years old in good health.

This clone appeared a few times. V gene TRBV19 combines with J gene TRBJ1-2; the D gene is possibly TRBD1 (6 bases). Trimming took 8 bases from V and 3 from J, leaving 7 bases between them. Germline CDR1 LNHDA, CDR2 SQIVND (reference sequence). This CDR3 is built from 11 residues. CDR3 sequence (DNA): TGTGCCAGTGGGACATACTATGGCTACACCTTC. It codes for CASGTYYGYTF.

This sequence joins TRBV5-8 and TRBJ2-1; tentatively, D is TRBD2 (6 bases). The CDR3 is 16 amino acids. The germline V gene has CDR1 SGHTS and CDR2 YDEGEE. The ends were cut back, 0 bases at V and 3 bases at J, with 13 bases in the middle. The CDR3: CASSLGSGAGYNEQFF. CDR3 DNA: TGTGCCAGCAGCTTGGGATCGGGAGCCGGCTACAATGAGCAGTTCTTC.

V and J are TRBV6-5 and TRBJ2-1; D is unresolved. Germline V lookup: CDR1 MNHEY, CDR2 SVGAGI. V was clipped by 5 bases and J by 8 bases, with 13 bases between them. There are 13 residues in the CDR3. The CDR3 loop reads CASSDRPGDEQFF. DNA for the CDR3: TGTGCCAGCAGTGACCGCCCCGGCGATGAGCAGTTCTTC.

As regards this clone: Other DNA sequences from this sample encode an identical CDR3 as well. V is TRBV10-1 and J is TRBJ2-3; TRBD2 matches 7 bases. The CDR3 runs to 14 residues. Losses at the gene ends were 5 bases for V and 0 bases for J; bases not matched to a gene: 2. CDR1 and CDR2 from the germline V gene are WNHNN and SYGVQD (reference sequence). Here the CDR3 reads CASSPSGSTDTQYF. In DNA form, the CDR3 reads TGCGCCAGCAGTCCTAGCGGTAGCACAGATACGCAGTATTTT.

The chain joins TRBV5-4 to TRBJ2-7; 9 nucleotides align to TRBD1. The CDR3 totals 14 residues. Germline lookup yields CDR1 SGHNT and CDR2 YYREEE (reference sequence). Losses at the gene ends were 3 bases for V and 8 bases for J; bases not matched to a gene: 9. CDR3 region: CASSYDGTGQKQYF. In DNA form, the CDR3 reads TGTGCCAGCAGCTATGACGGGACAGGGCAAAAGCAGTACTTC.

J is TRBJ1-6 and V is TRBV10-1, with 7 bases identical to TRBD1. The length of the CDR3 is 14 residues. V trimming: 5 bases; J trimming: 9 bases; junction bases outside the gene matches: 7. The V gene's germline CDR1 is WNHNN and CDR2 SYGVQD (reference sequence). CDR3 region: CASSKGDSSSPLHF. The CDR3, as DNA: TGCGCCAGCAGTAAAGGGGACAGCAGTTCACCCCTCCACTTT.

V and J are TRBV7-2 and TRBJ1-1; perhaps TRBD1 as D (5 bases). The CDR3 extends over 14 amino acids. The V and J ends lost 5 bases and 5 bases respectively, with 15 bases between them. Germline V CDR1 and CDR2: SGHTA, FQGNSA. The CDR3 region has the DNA TGTGCCAGCAGCCTCGTCTTAGGGGATACTGAAGCTTTCTTT. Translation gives CASSLVLGDTEAFF.

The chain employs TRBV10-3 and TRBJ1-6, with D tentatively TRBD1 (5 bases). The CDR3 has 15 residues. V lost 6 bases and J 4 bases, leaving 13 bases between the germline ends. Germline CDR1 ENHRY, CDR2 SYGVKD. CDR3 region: CAIRTDNTYNSPLHF. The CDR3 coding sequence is TGTGCCATCAGGACGGACAACACGTATAATTCACCCCTCCACTTT.

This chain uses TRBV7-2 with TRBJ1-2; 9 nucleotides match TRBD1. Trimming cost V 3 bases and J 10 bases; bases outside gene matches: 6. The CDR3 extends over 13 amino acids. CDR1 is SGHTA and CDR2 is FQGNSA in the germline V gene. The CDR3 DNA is TGTGCCAGCAGCTTTGCACAGGGGGCCTTCTACACCTTC. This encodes CASSFAQGAFYTF.

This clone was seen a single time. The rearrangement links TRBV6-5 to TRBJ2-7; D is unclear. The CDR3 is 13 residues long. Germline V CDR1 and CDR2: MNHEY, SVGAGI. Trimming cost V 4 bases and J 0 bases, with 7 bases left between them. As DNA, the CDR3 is TGTGCCAGCAGTTCGGCTGCCTCCTACGAGCAGTACTTC. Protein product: CASSSAASYEQYF.

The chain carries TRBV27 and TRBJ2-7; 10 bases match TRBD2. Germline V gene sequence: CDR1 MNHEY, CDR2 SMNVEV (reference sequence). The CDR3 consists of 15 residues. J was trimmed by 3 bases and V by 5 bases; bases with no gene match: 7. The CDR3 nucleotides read TGTGCCAGCAGTCCAGGGGTAGCGGGGGGCTACGAGCAGTACTTC. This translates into CASSPGVAGGYEQYF.

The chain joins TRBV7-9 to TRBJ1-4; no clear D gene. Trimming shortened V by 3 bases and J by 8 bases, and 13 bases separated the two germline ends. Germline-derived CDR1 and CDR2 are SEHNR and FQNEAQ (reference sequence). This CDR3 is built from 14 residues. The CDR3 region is CASSFEESREKLFF. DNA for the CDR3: TGTGCCAGCAGCTTTGAAGAGTCCCGGGAAAAACTGTTTTTT.

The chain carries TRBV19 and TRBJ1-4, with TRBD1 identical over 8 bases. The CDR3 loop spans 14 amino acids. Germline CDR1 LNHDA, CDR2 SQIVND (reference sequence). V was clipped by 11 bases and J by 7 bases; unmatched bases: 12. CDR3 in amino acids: CASEPGGRREKLFF. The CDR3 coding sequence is TGTGCCTCAGAACCAGGGGGCAGGCGTGAAAAACTGTTTTTT.

The DNA of the CDR3 is TGTGCCAGCACCCCGTCAGGGGTCAAGGCAGATACGCAGTATTTT. This gives the protein CASTPSGVKADTQYF. The chain is built from TRBV6-1 and TRBJ2-3, with D maybe TRBD1 (6 bases). The ends were cut back, 7 bases at V and 4 bases at J, with 18 bases in the middle. The CDR3 extends over 15 amino acids. CDR1 and CDR2 from the germline V gene are MNHNS and SASEGT.

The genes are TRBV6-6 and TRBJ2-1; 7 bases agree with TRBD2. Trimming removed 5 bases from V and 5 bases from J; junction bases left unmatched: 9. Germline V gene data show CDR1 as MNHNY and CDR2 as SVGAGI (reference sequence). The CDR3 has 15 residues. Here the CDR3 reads CASSAYGTTNNEQFF. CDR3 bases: TGTGCCAGCAGTGCTTACGGGACTACTAACAATGAGCAGTTCTTC.

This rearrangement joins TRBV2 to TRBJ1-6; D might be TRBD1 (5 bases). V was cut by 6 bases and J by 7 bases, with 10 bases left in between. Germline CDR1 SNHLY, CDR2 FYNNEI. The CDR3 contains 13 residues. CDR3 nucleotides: TGTGCCAGCAGGGGGCCTGGGAATTCACCCCTCCACTTT. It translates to CASRGPGNSPLHF.

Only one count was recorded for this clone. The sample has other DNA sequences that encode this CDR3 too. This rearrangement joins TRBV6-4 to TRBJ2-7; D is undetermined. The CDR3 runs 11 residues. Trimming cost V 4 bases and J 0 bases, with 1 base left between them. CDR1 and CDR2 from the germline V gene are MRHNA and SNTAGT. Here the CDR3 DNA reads TGTGCCAGCAGTGCCTCCTACGAGCAGTACTTC. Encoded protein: CASSASYEQYF.

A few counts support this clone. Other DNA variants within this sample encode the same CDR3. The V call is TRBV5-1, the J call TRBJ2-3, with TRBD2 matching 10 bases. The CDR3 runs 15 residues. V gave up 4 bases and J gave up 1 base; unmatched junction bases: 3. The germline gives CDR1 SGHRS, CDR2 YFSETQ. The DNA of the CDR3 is TGCGCCAGCAGCCCGCTAGCGGGAGGCACAGATACGCAGTATTTT. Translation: CASSPLAGGTDTQYF.

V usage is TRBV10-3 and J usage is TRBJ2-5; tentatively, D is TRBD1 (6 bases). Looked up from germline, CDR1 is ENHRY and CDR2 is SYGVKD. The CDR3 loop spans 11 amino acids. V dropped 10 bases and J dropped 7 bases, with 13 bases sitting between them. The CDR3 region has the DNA TGTGCCACCGAGGACAGAGGGACCCAGTACTTC. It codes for CATEDRGTQYF.

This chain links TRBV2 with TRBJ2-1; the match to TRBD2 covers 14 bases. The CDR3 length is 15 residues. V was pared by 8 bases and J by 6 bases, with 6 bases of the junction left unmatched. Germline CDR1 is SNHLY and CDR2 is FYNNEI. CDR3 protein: CASDRLAGGSNEQFF. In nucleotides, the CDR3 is TGTGCCAGCGATCGACTAGCGGGAGGGTCCAATGAGCAGTTCTTC.

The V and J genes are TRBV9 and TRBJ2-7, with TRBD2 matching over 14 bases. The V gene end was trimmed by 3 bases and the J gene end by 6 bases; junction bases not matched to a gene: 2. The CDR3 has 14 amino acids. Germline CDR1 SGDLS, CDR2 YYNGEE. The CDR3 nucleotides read TGTGCCAGCAGCGCCGGGACTAGCGGGAGCGAGCAGTACTTC. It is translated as CASSAGTSGSEQYF.

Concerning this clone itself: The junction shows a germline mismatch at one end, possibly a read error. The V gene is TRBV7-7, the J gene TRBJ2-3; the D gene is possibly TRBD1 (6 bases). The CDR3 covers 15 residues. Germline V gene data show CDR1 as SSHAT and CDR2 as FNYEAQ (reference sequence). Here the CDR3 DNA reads TGTGCTAGCAGCCGAAACAGGGCTCAAACAGATACGCAGTATTTT. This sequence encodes CASSRNRAQTDTQYF.

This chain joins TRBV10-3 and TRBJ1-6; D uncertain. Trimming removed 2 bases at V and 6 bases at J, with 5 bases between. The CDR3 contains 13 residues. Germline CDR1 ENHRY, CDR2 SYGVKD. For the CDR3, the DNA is TGTGCCATCAGTGAGGGACCTAATTCACCCCTCCACTTT. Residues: CAISEGPNSPLHF.

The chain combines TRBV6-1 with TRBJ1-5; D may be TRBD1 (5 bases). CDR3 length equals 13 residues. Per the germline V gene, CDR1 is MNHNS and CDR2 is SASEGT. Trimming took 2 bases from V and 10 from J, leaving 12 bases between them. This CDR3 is CASSEYRGDPQHF. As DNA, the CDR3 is TGTGCCAGCAGTGAATATAGGGGCGATCCCCAGCATTTT.